This T cell receptor beta chain was captured in a study of T cell responses to AZD1222 COVID-19 vaccine (dated by TCRdb to the early 2020s). With respect to the entire study: AZD1222 recipients with second doses at about 4 weeks or about 12 weeks were pooled, because spike-specific TCR depth and breadth did not differ between schedules. Trial participants were enrolled into age subgroups of 18-55, 56-69 and 70-plus years, which contained roughly 140, 27 and 60 TCR-sequenced participants, respectively. A total of 233 trial participants underwent TCR sequencing, of whom approximately 200 had received two doses of AZD1222 and about 25 had received two doses of the MenACWY control vaccine. General study outcomes and caveats: Because no day 14 peak-response samples were available, the repertoires could be characterized only after the peak T cell response. Vaccine-associated CD4 TCRs spanned the whole spike protein, with dominant responses in regions 160-218 and 743-854. After two AZD1222 doses, spike-specific TCR breadth and depth were significantly higher than at day 0 and than in MenACWY recipients. Conclusions about previously exposed vaccinees are limited, since just five or six AZD1222 recipients were seropositive for SARS-CoV-2 at baseline. Most participants were white British and females outnumbered males, and the authors suggested that clonal diversity may have been underestimated. Nearly half of unique spike-specific TCRs reportedly recognized epitopes outside regions mutated in the B.1.351 and B.1.1.7 variants. In the small 56-69-year group, the increase in depth fell short of significance, most likely because of low power.

Points on this clone: Its antigen is not yet known. Within one base of it there is no much larger clone, and no base qualities were kept.

In the paper's terms, the time point label means: baseline before first vaccination. The vaccinee samples were drawn from two UK trials, COV001 and COV002, one of which was a single-blind randomized controlled phase 2/3 trial testing AZD1222 (ChAdOx1 nCoV-19) in healthy adults. Trial participant PBMC samples were collected at day 0 and day 28 after the second dose for TCRbeta chain sequencing. The CDR3 regions of human TCRbeta chains were analyzed by immunosequencing. In the original analysis: TCRs in the repertoires were compared against a reference library of SARS-CoV-2-specific TCRs that had been generated with the MIRA antigen-specificity platform. Breadth was defined as the fraction of unique TCRs that were SARS-CoV-2-associated, and depth was defined as the fraction of total T cells that were SARS-CoV-2-associated. Using the MIRA data, every spike-specific TCR was mapped to the spike region that the TCR reacted to and assigned to either a CD4 or a CD8 class. Log10-transformed breadth and depth values were compared by one-way ANOVA with Sidak's multiple comparisons tests. Drawn from immuneACCESS, this table holds only the in-frame rearrangements with V and J called that TCRdb kept. Clones are partly lost; checked studies trace under half to an unresolved V gene and leave the rest unexplained. V and J calls and clone size are copied from that table; D and trimming were computed from the DNA. The sample includes some 130,000 clones, with over 90% observed a single time. In total, the top ten clones hold roughly 5.6% of the sample.

At the junction V is shortened by 2 bases and J by 0 bases, with 18 bases in between. CDR1 LGHNA and CDR2 YNFKEQ were looked up in the germline V gene. The CDR3 numbers 18 residues from cysteine through phenylalanine. The CDR3 DNA has 54 bases and is translated from base 1. The sequence joins TRBV4-2 to TRBJ2-3, with TRBD2 as a weak D call on 5 bases. This receptor was taken from an adult in good health. The material was peripheral blood, obtained on day 0 of AZD1222 vaccination. The CDR3 in this case is CASSQHGGPTRSTDTQYF. In nucleotides, the sequence is TGTGCCAGCAGCCAACATGGCGGGCCTACGAGAAGCACAGATACGCAGTATTTT.